One TCR beta chain is described in this entry. The data stem from a study of blood T cell repertoires in COVID-19. Study overall: COVID-19 samples, acute and convalescent, were from the United States, Italy and Spain. From T cells, B-cell-depleted T cells, or PBMCs came the material, which was cDNA or gDNA.

From germline, CDR1 is LGHDT and CDR2 YNNKEL (reference sequence). V was pared by 4 bases and J by 4 bases, with 11 bases between. CDR3 length: 15 amino acids. Per the original data handling: Cell counts per sample came from amplifying reference gene primers. The repertoire was sequenced with immunoSEQ multiplex PCR; TCRdb's copy has only in-frame clones and lacks some. V, J and clone size are those of that table, while D and trimming were read from the DNA. The repertoire holds 65,000 to 75,000 clones, about 80% seen once, with 4.5% to 5.5% in the top ten. J is TRBJ2-6 and V is TRBV3-1 (or the pseudogene TRBV3-2), with TRBD1 as a possible D gene (6 bases). Sequencing was done on a sample of peripheral blood. This TCR came from a woman aged 55-69 years with acute or convalescent COVID-19. The DNA of the CDR3 is TGTGCCAGCAGCCCAGGGGTAGGAGGGGCCAACGTCCTGACTTTC. Protein product: CASSPGVGGANVLTF.